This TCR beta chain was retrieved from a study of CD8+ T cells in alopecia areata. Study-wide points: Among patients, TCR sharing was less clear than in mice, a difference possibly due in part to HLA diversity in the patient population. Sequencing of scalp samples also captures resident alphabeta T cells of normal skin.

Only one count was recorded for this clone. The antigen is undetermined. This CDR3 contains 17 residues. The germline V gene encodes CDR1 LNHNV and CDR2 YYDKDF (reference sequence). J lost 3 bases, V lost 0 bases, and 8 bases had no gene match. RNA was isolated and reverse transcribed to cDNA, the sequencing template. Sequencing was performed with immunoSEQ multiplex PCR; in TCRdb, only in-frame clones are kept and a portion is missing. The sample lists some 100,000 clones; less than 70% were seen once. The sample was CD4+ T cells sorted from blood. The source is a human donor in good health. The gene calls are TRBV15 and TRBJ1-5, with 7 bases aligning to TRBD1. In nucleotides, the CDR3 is TGTGCCACCAGCAGAGATAGGGGGACAGCTTCCAATCAGCCCCAGCATTTT. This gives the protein CATSRDRGTASNQPQHF.